This T cell receptor beta chain was identified in a study of cytomegalovirus exposure and HLA in healthy donors. The study ran its PCR with 60 Vbeta and 13 Jbeta primers. The protocol was immunoSEQ multiplex PCR, while the TCRdb copy is restricted to in-frame clones and leaves out a portion. The top ten clones hold under 7% of a sample with around 130,000 clones, approximately 80% of them seen once. Germline loops: CDR1 SEHNR, CDR2 FQNEAQ (reference sequence). This CDR3 spans 19 amino acids. The V and J ends lost 5 bases and 1 base respectively, with 26 bases between them. The sequence was obtained from a man aged 18 to 29 in good health and CMV-seropositive. The V gene is TRBV7-9, the J gene TRBJ1-1; possible D gene TRBD1, 5 bases. Sequencing used PBMCs. Here the CDR3 reads CASSHSLGGKKGRNTEAFF. In DNA, the CDR3 is TGTGCCAGCAGCCACTCCCTCGGGGGGAAGAAAGGAAGGAACACTGAAGCTTTCTTT.